These T cell receptor beta chains were read from a single sample in a study of shared clonotypes between healthy human individuals. Sequencing used immunoSEQ multiplex PCR; TCRdb keeps in-frame clones, though not all of them. In the table there are just over 2,000,000 clones, 95% of which are singletons. Specimen: naive CD4+ T cells sorted from blood. The receptors were gathered from a man between 18 and 29 years old in good health. Both conserved end residues are part of each CDR3. Fields, in order: clone size, V gene, J gene, D gene, CDR3 DNA, CDR3 protein. The D gene is left open where the match is weak. The listing skips clone size in some rows; elsewhere it reads once, few, many or a size class.

>NA|TRBV20-1|TRBJ1-2|NA
TGCAGTGCTAGAGATGGCTATGGCTACACCTTC
CSARDGYGYTF
>NA|TRBV5-1|TRBJ1-2|TRBD1
TGCGCCAGCAGCCCAGGGGACAGGGCAGTCTATGGCTACACCTTC
CASSPGDRAVYGYTF
>NA|TRBV30|TRBJ1-6|TRBD1
TGTGCCCGGGGACAGGGGGATCCAAGCTCCTATAATTCACCCCTCCACTTT
CARGQGDPSSYNSPLHF
>NA|TRBV18|TRBJ2-7|NA
TGTGCCAGCTCACGGGCTGACGGGTCCTACGAGCAGTACTTC
CASSRADGSYEQYF
>NA|TRBV2|TRBJ1-1|TRBD1
TGTGCCAGCAGACTGGACAGGGCCACTGAAGCTTTCTTT
CASRLDRATEAFF
>NA|TRBV5-4|TRBJ2-2|NA
TGTGCCAGCAGCCCTGGAGGGCGGGAGGAGCTGTTTTTT
CASSPGGREELFF
>NA|TRBV27|TRBJ1-4|NA
TGTGCCAGCAGTTCGACAGTCACTAATGAAAAACTGTTTTTT
CASSSTVTNEKLFF
>NA|TRBV5-6|TRBJ2-1|NA
TGTGCCAGCAGCGAACGTAATGAGCAGTTCTTC
CASSERNEQFF
>NA|TRBV5-1|TRBJ1-1|NA
TGCGCCAGCAGCTCGAGGACGAGGAACACTGAAGCTTTCTTT
CASSSRTRNTEAFF
>NA|TRBV5-4|TRBJ2-3|TRBD2
TGTGCCAGCAGCTTGGGCATCGGGACTAGCGGGAGCACAGATACGCAGTATTTT
CASSLGIGTSGSTDTQYF
>NA|TRBV6-5|TRBJ2-1|TRBD1
TGTGCCAGCAGTTACTTGGGACAGGGCGGGAGTGAGCAGTTCTTC
CASSYLGQGGSEQFF
>NA|TRBV5-1|TRBJ2-5|TRBD2
TGCGCCAGCAGCTTGGTGCTAGCGGAAGAGACCCAGTACTTC
CASSLVLAEETQYF
>NA|TRBV25-1|TRBJ1-5|NA
TGTGCCAGCAGTGAATACGGGACGGGTTATAGCAATCAGCCCCAGCATTTT
CASSEYGTGYSNQPQHF
>once|TRBV28|TRBJ1-2|NA
TGTGCCAGCAGCCTGGGCGGCCAAGGCGGCGGCTACACCTTC
CASSLGGQGGGYTF
>NA|TRBV5-4|TRBJ2-3|NA
TGTGCCAGCAGCCCCCGGGGCGGGATGGTAGATACGCAGTATTTT
CASSPRGGMVDTQYF
>NA|TRBV10-3|TRBJ1-2|NA
TGTGCCATCAGTGGCCTGGGGCAGCACTATGGCTACACCTTC
CAISGLGQHYGYTF
>NA|TRBV6-6|TRBJ2-2|TRBD2
TGTGCCAGCACCTCGGGACTAGCGGGAGGCGCCGGGGAGCTGTTTTTT
CASTSGLAGGAGELFF
>NA|TRBV7-9|TRBJ2-7|TRBD2
TGTGCCAGCAGCTTAGCGTCCAGCGGGAGCTACGAGCAGTACTTC
CASSLASSGSYEQYF
>NA|TRBV15|TRBJ1-2|NA
TGTGCCACCAGCAGAGATCTCACAGGGATCTATGGCTACACCTTC
CATSRDLTGIYGYTF
>NA|TRBV11-2|TRBJ2-3|TRBD2
TGTGCCAGCAGCTTAGCCCCTAGTGGCGGGGGGGCAGATACGCAGTATTTT
CASSLAPSGGGADTQYF
>NA|TRBV6-1|TRBJ1-1|NA
TGTGCCAGCACAGCGAGTTTTGTCACTGAAGCTTTCTTT
CASTASFVTEAFF
>once|TRBV2|TRBJ2-7|NA
TGTGCCAGCAGCTACAACCGGGACACCGAGCAGTACTTC
CASSYNRDTEQYF
>NA|TRBV6-5|TRBJ2-1|NA
TGTGCCAGCAGTCGAAGTCTAGCAGTGAATGAGCAGTTCTTC
CASSRSLAVNEQFF
>once|TRBV7-9|TRBJ2-1|NA
TGTGCCAGCAGCTTCAGACAGAGAAACTCCTACAATGAGCAGTTCTTC
CASSFRQRNSYNEQFF
>NA|TRBV5-6|TRBJ2-5|NA
TGTGCCAGCAGCTTGGACAGGTCTGAGACCCAGTACTTC
CASSLDRSETQYF
>NA|TRBV6-5|TRBJ1-5|TRBD1
TGTGCCAGCAGCCGAGGACAGGGCCTAGGTCCCCAGCATTTT
CASSRGQGLGPQHF
>NA|TRBV11-2|TRBJ2-5|NA
TGTGCCAGCAGCTTAGAACTGTTGGGAGAGACCCAGTACTTC
CASSLELLGETQYF
>NA|TRBV7-2|TRBJ2-7|NA
TGTGCCAGCAGCTACTGGTCGAGCTCCTACGAGCAGTACTTC
CASSYWSSSYEQYF
>NA|TRBV5-4|TRBJ2-3|TRBD1
TGTGCCAGCAGCAATCAGGGGGCTGCGCAGTATTTT
CASSNQGAAQYF
>NA|TRBV5-1|TRBJ2-2|TRBD1
TGCGCCAGCAGCCCGGACACAGGGGTTGGCACCGGGGAGCTGTTTTTT
CASSPDTGVGTGELFF
>NA|TRBV9|TRBJ2-7|TRBD2
TGTGCCAGCAGCCCCCCAGGCAGGGCTAGCGGCTCCTACGAGCAGTACTTC
CASSPPGRASGSYEQYF
>NA|TRBV19|TRBJ1-5|NA
TGTGCCAGTAGTATAGTTTACGGGAAAAATCAGCCCCAGCATTTT
CASSIVYGKNQPQHF
>NA|TRBV7-9|TRBJ2-5|TRBD1
TGTGCCAGCAGCGTAAACAGGGGGCTCGAGACCCAGTACTTC
CASSVNRGLETQYF
>NA|TRBV18|TRBJ2-7|NA
TGTGCCAGCTCACCACAGACGTCCTACGAGCAGTACTTC
CASSPQTSYEQYF
>NA|TRBV7-2|TRBJ2-4|NA
TGTGCCAGCAGCTTAGGTTTACTAGCCAAAAACATTCAGTACTTC
CASSLGLLAKNIQYF
>NA|TRBV28|TRBJ2-3|NA
TGTGCCAGCTACGACGGGGGGCCCAAGAAAGATACGCAGTATTTT
CASYDGGPKKDTQYF
>NA|TRBV11-3|TRBJ2-7|NA
TGTGCCAGCAGCTTAGATATGGGGGCGAGCTCCTACGAGCAGTACTTC
CASSLDMGASSYEQYF
>NA|TRBV7-2|TRBJ2-5|TRBD2
TGTGCCAGCAGCCTTACTAGCGGGGTTGGGGAGACCCAGTACTTC
CASSLTSGVGETQYF
>NA|TRBV7-8|TRBJ1-6|TRBD1
TGTGCCAGCAGTTTGGACAGGGTGAAAAATAATTCACCCCTCCACTTT
CASSLDRVKNNSPLHF
>NA|TRBV6-6|TRBJ2-3|NA
TGTGCCAGCACCTCGGCTAGCACAGATACGCAGTATTTT
CASTSASTDTQYF
>NA|TRBV7-9|TRBJ1-2|NA
TGTGCCAGCAGCTCGCGCCGGACAGATAACTATGGCTACACCTTC
CASSSRRTDNYGYTF
>NA|TRBV2|TRBJ1-1|NA
TGTGCCGGGGGCTTGGGACGGGCTAGTGAAGCTTTCTTT
CAGGLGRASEAFF
>NA|TRBV5-1|TRBJ2-1|NA
TGCGCCAGCAGCTTGTATGGGGACGAGCAGTTCTTC
CASSLYGDEQFF
>NA|TRBV6-5|TRBJ1-2|NA
TGTGCCAGCAGTGGTGAGCCGGGGCAGGCAAGGACCTTC
CASSGEPGQARTF
>NA|TRBV5-1|TRBJ2-3|TRBD1
TGCGCCAGCAGCTGGGGACAGGGGCTGGGAAACACAGATACGCAGTATTTT
CASSWGQGLGNTDTQYF
>NA|TRBV5-1|TRBJ2-3|TRBD1
TGCGCCAGCAGCTTGGGACAGGGTGGGTCAGATACGCAGTATTTT
CASSLGQGGSDTQYF
>NA|TRBV6-5|TRBJ2-7|TRBD1
TGTGCCAGCAGAACTGGGACAGGGATCTACTACGAGCAGTACTTC
CASRTGTGIYYEQYF
>NA|TRBV7-8|TRBJ2-5|NA
TGTGCCAGCAGCTTAGTGGTGAACTCAGAGACCCAGTACTTC
CASSLVVNSETQYF
>NA|TRBV30|TRBJ1-4|NA
TGTGCCTGGAGTTTCCGGACAACTAATGAAAAACTGTTTTTT
CAWSFRTTNEKLFF
>NA|TRBV29-1|TRBJ2-3|NA
TGCAGCGCATCCCGGGACGCCACAGATACGCAGTATTTT
CSASRDATDTQYF